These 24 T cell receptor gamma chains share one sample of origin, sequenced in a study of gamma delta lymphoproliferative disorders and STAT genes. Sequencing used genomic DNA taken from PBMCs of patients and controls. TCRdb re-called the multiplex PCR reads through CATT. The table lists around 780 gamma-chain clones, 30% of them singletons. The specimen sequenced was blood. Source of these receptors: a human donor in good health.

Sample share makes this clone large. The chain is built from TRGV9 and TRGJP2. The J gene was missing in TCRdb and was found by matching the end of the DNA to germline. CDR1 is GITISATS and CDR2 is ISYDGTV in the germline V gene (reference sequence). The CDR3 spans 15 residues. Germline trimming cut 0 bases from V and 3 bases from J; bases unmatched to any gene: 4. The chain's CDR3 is CALWEVRGSDWIKTF. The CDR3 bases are TGTGCCTTGTGGGAGGTGCGGGGTAGTGATTGGATCAAGACGTTT.

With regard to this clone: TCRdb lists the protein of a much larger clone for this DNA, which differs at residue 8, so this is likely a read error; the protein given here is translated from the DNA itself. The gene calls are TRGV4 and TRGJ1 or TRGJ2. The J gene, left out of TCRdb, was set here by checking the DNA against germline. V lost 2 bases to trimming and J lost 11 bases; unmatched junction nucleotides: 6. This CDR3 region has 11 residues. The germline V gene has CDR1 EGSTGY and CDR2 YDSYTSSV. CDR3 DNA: TGTGCCACCTGGGATGAGGGTCAGAAACTCTTT. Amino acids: CATWDEGQKLF.

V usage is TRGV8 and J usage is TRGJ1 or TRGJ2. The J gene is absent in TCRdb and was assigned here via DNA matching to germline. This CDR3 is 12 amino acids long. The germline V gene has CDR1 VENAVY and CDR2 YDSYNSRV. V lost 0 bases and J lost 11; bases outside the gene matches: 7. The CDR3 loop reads CATWDRPKEKLF. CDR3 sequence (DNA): TGTGCCACCTGGGATAGGCCAAAGGAGAAACTCTTT.

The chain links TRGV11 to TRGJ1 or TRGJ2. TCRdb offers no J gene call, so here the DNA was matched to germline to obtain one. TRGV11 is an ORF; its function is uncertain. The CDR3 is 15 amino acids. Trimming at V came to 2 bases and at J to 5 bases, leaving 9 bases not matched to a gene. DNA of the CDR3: TGTGCCTGCTGGATTAGGCCCCTGGAGGATTATAAGAAACTCTTT. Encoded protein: CACWIRPLEDYKKLF.

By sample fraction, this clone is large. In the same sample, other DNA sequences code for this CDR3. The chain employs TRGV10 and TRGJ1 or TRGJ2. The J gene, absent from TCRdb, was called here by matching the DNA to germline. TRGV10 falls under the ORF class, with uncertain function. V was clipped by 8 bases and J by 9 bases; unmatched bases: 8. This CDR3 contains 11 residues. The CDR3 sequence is CAAWGRIKKLF. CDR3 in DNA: TGTGCTGCGTGGGGTCGGATTAAGAAACTCTTT.

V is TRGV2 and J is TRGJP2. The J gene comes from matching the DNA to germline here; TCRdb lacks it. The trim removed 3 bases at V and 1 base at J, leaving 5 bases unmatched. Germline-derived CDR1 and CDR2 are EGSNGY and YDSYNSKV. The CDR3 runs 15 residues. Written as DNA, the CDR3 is TGTGCCACCTGGGACAGAGCTAGTAGTGATTGGATCAAGACGTTT. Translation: CATWDRASSDWIKTF.

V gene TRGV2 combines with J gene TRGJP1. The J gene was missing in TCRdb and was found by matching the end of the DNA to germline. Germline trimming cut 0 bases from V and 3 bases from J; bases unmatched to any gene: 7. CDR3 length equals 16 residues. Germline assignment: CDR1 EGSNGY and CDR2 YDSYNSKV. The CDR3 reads CATWDGLMATGWFKIF. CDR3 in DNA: TGTGCCACCTGGGACGGGCTAATGGCCACTGGTTGGTTCAAGATATTT.

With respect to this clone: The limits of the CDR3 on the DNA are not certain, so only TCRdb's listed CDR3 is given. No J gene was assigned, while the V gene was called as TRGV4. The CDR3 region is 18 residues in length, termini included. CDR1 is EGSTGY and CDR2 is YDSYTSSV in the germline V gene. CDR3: CATWDEVIRNSLAVGQHF.

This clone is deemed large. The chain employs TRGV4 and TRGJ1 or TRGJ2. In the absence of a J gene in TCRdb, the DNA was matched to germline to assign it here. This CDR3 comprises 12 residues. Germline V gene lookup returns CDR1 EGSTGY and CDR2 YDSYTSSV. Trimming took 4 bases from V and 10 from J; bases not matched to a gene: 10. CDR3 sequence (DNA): TGTGCCACCTGGGAACTTTGCGGGAAGAAACTCTTT. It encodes CATWELCGKKLF.

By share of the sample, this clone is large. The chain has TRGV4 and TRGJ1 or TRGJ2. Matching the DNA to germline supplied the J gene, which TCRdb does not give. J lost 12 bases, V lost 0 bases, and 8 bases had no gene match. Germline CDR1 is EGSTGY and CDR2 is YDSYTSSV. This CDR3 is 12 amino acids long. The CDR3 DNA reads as TGTGCCACCTGGGATGGGCCCTGGGGGAAACTCTTT. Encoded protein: CATWDGPWGKLF.

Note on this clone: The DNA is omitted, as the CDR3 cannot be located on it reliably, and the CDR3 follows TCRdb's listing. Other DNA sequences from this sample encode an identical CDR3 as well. The CDR3 spells CATWVLIIRNSLAVEQHF. No call exists for the J gene, whereas the V gene is TRGV8. 18 amino acids form the CDR3, both terminal residues included. CDR1 VENAVY and CDR2 YDSYNSRV come from the germline V gene.

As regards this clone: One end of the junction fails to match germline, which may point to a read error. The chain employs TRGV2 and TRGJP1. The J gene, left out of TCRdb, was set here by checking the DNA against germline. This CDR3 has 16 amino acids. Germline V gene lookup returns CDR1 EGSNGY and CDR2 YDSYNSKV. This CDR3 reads CATWNGPYTTGWFKIF. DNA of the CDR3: TGTGCCACCTGGAACGGCCCTTATACCACTGGTTGGTTCAAGATATTT.

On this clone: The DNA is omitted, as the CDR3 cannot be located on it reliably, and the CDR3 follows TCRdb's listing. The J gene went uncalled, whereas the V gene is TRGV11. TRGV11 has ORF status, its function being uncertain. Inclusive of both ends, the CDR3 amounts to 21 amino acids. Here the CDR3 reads CACWIIWPIIIRNSLAVEQHF.

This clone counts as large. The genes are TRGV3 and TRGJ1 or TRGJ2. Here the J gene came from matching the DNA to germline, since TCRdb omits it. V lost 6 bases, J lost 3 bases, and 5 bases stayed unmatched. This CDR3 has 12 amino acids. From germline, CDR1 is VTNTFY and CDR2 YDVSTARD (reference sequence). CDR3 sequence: CATWPGYYKKLF. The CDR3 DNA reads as TGTGCCACCTGGCCGGGTTATTATAAGAAACTCTTT.

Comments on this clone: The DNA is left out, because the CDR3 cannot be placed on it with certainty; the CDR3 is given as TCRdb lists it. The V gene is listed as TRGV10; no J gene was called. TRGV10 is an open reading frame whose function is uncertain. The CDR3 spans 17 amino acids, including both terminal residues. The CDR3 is CTTVLRGIIRLNYKKLF.

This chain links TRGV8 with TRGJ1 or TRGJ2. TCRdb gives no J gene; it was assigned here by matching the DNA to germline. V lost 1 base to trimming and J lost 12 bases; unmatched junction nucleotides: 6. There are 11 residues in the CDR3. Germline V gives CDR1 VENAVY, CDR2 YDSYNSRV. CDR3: CATWDRSSKLF. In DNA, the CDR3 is TGTGCCACCTGGGATAGAAGTTCGAAACTCTTT.

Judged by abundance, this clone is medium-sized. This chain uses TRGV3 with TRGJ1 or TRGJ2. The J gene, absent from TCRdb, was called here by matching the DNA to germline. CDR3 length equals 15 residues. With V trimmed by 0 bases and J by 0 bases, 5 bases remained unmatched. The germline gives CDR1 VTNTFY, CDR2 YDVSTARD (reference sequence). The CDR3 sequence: CATWDRPMNYYKKLF. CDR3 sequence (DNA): TGTGCCACCTGGGACAGGCCGATGAATTATTATAAGAAACTCTTT.

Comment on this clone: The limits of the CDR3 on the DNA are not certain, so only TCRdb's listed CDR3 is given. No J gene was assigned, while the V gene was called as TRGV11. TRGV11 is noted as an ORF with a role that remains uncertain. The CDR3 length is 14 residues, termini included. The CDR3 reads CTTVPAGLVGKKLF.

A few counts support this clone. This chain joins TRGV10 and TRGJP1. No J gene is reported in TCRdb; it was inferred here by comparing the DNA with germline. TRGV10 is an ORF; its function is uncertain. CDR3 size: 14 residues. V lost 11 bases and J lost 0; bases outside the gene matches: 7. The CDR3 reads CAAETDTTGWFKIF. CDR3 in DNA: TGTGCTGCGGAAACAGATACCACTGGTTGGTTCAAGATATTT.

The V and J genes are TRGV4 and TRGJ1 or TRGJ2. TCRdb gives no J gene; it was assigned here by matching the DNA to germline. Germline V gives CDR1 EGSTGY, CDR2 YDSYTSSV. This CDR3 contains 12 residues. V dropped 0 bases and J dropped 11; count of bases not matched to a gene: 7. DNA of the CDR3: TGTGCCACCTGGGATGGGCCCACCCAGAAACTCTTT. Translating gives CATWDGPTQKLF.

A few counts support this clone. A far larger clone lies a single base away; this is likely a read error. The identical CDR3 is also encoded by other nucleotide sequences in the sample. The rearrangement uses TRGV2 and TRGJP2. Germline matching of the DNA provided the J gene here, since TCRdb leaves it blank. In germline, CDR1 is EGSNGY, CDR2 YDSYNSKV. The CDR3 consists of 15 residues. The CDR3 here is CATWDGVSSDWIKTF. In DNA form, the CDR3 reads TGTGCCACCTGGGACGGGGTAAGTAGTGACTGGATCAAGACGTTT.

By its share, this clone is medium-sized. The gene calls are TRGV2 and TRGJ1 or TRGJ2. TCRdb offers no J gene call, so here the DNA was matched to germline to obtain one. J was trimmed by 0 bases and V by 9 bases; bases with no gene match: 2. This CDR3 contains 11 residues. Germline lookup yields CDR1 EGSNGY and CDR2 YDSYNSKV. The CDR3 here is CATANYYKKLF. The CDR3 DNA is TGTGCCACCGCGAATTATTATAAGAAACTCTTT.

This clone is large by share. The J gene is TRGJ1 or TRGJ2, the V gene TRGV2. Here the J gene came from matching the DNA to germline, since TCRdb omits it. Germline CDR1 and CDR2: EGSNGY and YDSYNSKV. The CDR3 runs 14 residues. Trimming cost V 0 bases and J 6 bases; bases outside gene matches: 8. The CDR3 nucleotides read TGTGCCACCTGGGACGGGCTGAGACGTTATAAGAAACTCTTT. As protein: CATWDGLRRYKKLF.

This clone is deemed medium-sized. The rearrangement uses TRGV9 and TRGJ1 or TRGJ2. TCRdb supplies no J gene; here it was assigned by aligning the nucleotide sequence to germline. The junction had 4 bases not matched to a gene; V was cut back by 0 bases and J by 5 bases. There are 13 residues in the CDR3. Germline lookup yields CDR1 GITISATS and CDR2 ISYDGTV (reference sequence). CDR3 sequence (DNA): TGTGCCTTGTGGGAGGTGCGAGATTATAAGAAACTCTTT. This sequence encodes CALWEVRDYKKLF.